These 12 T cell receptor beta chains were all obtained from the same sample, sequenced in a study of blood T cell repertoires in COVID-19 (dated by TCRdb to 2020 to 2021). Library preparation employed the immunoSEQ multiplex PCR assay. TCRdb limited this immuneACCESS table to in-frame rearrangements with V and J called. A share of clones is missing; checked studies link under half to unresolved V genes, and the rest is unexplained. The sample has a few hundred thousand clones on record, over 80% of them singletons. The top ten clones comprise 5% to 6% of the sample. The sample taken for sequencing was PBMCs or T cells enriched from blood (not recorded which). The receptors were sampled from a woman in her 50s who had recovered from COVID-19.

The chain recombines TRBV29-1 with TRBJ1-2; TRBD1 agrees at 7 bases. This CDR3 has 13 amino acids. The germline V gene encodes CDR1 SQVTM and CDR2 ANQGSEA. Trimming at V came to 3 bases and at J to 7 bases, leaving 8 bases not matched to a gene. In DNA form, the CDR3 reads TGCAGCGTTGACGACAGGGAGTTAAGTGGCTACACCTTC. This translates into CSVDDRELSGYTF.

This clone was detected a few times. This rearrangement joins TRBV7-9 to TRBJ1-1, with D possibly matching TRBD1 (5 bases). Per germline, CDR1 SEHNR and CDR2 FQNEAQ (reference sequence). This CDR3 spans 14 amino acids. Trimming took off 1 base at V and 1 base at J, with 7 bases between the two ends. CDR3 loop: CASSLEGWNTEAFF. The CDR3 coding sequence is TGTGCCAGCAGCTTAGAGGGGTGGAACACTGAAGCTTTCTTT.

The chain is built from TRBV18 and TRBJ1-3; D is unresolved. Germline loops: CDR1 KGHSH, CDR2 LQKENI. The CDR3 extends over 13 amino acids. Trimming took 1 base from V and 7 from J, leaving 8 bases between them. In nucleotides, the CDR3 is TGTGCCAGCTCACCACAGGAGGGCAACACCATATATTTT. Translation gives CASSPQEGNTIYF. Supplemented by reference TRBV18 and TRBJ1-3, the full variable domain reads NAGVMQNPRHLVRRRGQEARLRCSPMKGHSHVYWYRQLPEEGLKFMVYLQKENIIDESGMPKERFSAEFPKEGPSILRIQQVVRGDSAAYFCASSPQEGNTIYFGEGSWLTVV.

This sequence joins TRBV6-2 or TRBV6-3 and TRBJ1-5; no firm D call. The CDR3 contains 15 residues. CDR1 and CDR2 from the germline V gene are MNHEY and SVGEGT. Trimming removed 2 bases at V and 3 bases at J, with 11 bases between. CDR3 DNA: TGTGCCAGCAGTTACAGTCCGGTACTCAATCAGCCCCAGCATTTT. Amino acids: CASSYSPVLNQPQHF.

The CDR3 loop is CASSEVGGETQYF. DNA of the CDR3: TGTGCCAGCAGTGAAGTCGGGGGAGAGACCCAGTACTTC. The chain has TRBV6-1 and TRBJ2-5; D might be TRBD2 (6 bases). The CDR3 is made up of 13 amino acids. The germline V gene has CDR1 MNHNS and CDR2 SASEGT. Trimming took off 1 base at V and 4 bases at J, with 7 bases between the two ends.

The J gene is TRBJ1-4, the V gene TRBV19; possibly TRBD1 for D (6 bases). Trimming took off 7 bases at V and 7 bases at J, with 16 bases between the two ends. Germline-derived CDR1 and CDR2 are LNHDA and SQIVND (reference sequence). This CDR3 is built from 14 residues. The CDR3 nucleotides read TGTGCCAGTACCTATGGAGTACAGGGTGAAAAACTGTTTTTT. It is translated as CASTYGVQGEKLFF. The full variable domain, its missing parts supplied by reference TRBV19 and TRBJ1-4, is DGGITQSPKYLFRKEGQNVTLSCEQNLNHDAMYWYRQDPGQGLRLIYYSQIVNDFQKGDIAEGYSVSREKKESFPLTVTSAQKNPTAFYLCASTYGVQGEKLFFGSGTQLSVL.

This clone was found a few times. This chain joins TRBV7-9 and TRBJ1-2, with unresolved D. Germline CDR1 reads SEHNR; CDR2 reads FQNEAQ (reference sequence). CDR3 size: 12 residues. V was cut by 5 bases and J by 4 bases, with 8 bases left in between. The CDR3 is CASSLDTYGYTF. CDR3 coding DNA: TGTGCCAGCAGCCTCGACACCTATGGCTACACCTTC.

The chain carries TRBV11-3 and TRBJ1-1; D not resolved. The germline V gene has CDR1 SGHNT and CDR2 YENEEA. CDR3 length equals 12 residues. Trimming pared 5 bases from V and 1 base from J, leaving 5 bases between. Here the CDR3 DNA reads TGTGCCAGCAGCGCGGCGAACACTGAAGCTTTCTTT. This gives the protein CASSAANTEAFF.

This sequence joins TRBV7-9 and TRBJ2-5, with TRBD1 as a possible D gene (5 bases). Trimming took off 2 bases at V and 5 bases at J, with 15 bases between the two ends. The CDR3 consists of 15 residues. Germline V gives CDR1 SEHNR, CDR2 FQNEAQ (reference sequence). The CDR3 spells CASSLTAGWGETQYF. CDR3 nucleotides: TGTGCCAGCAGCTTAACGGCAGGGTGGGGTGAGACCCAGTACTTC.

This chain links TRBV6-1 with TRBJ1-4, with no clear D. There are 14 residues in the CDR3. Looked up from germline, CDR1 is MNHNS and CDR2 is SASEGT. V dropped 0 bases and J dropped 8 bases, with 10 bases sitting between them. This chain's CDR3 is CASSEARRMEKLFF. The CDR3 region has the DNA TGTGCCAGCAGTGAAGCTAGGCGGATGGAAAAACTGTTTTTT.

The chain recombines TRBV12-5 with TRBJ1-5, with 12 bases aligning to TRBD1. This CDR3 region has 19 residues. Germline V lookup: CDR1 LGHNT, CDR2 FRNRAP. Unmatched junction bases numbered 11, after V lost 5 bases and J lost 0 bases. The CDR3 spells CASGTRDRGPHDSNQPQHF. DNA of the CDR3: TGTGCTAGTGGTACAAGGGACAGGGGGCCGCATGATAGCAATCAGCCCCAGCATTTT.

The V call is TRBV21-1, the J call TRBJ2-7; no DNA check was done on the table's D call, TRBD2. TRBV21-1 is termed a pseudogene. This CDR3 has 18 amino acids. The CDR3 spells CASSKEGAPGLAGSEQYF. The CDR3 DNA reads TGTGCCAGCAGCAAAGAGGGGGCCCCGGGACTAGCGGGATCCGAGCAGTACTTC.